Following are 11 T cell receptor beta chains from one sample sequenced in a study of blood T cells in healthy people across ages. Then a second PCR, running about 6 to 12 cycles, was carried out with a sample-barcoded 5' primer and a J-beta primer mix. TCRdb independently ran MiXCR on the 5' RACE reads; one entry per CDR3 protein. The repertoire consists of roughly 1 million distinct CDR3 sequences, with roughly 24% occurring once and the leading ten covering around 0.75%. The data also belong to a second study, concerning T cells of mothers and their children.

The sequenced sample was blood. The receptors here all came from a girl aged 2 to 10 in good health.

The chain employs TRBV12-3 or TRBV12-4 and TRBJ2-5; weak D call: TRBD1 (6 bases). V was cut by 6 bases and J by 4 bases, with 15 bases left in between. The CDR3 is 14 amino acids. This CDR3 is CASSGVGGGETQYF. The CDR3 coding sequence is TGTGCCAGCAGCGGGGTAGGGGGTGGAGAGACCCAGTACTTC.

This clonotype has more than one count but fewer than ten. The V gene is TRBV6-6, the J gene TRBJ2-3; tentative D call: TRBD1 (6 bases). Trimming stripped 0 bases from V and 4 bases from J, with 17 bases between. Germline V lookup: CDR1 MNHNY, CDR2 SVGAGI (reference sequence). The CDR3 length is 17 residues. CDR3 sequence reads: CASSYSMGQKGADTQYF. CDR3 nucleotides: TGTGCCAGCAGTTACTCTATGGGACAAAAGGGCGCAGATACGCAGTATTTT.

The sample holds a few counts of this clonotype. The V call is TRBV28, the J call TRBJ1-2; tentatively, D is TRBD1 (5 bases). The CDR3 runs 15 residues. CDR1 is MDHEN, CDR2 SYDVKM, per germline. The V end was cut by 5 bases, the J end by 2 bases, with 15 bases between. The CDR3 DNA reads TGTGCCAGCAGTCCAGTCAGCAGGGTAAACTATGGCTACACCTTC. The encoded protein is CASSPVSRVNYGYTF.

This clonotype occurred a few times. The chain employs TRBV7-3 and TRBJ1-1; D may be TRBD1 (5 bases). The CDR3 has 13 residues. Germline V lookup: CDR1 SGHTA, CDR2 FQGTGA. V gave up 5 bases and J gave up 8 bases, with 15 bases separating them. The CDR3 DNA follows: TGTGCCAGCAGCCCCTACCCGGGACTGGAAGCTTTCTTT. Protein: CASSPYPGLEAFF.

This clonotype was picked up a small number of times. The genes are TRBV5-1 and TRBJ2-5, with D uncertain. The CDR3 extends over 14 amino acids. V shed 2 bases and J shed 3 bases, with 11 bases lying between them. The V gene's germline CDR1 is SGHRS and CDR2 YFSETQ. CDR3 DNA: TGCGCCAGCAGCTTTCCCATACAAGAAGAGACCCAGTACTTC. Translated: CASSFPIQEETQYF.

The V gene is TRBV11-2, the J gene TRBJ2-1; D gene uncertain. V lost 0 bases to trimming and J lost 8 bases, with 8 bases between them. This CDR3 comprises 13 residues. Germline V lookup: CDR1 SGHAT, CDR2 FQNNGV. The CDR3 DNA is TGTGCCAGCAGCTTAGATACTTCCTATGAGCAGTTCTTC. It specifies CASSLDTSYEQFF.

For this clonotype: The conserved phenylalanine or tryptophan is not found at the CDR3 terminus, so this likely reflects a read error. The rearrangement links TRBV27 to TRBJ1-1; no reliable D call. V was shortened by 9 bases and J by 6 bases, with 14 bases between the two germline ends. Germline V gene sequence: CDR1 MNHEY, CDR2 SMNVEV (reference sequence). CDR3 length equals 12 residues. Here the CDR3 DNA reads TGTGCCAGTCGAGACCCAGGATCTGAAGCTTTCTCT. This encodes CASRDPGSEAFS.

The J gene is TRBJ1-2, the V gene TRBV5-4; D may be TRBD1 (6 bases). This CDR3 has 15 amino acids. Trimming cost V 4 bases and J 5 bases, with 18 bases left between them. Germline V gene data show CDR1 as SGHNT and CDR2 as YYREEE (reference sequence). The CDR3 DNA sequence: TGTGCCAGCAGCACACAGGGTTTGGTTGGGTATGGCTACACCTTC. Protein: CASSTQGLVGYGYTF.

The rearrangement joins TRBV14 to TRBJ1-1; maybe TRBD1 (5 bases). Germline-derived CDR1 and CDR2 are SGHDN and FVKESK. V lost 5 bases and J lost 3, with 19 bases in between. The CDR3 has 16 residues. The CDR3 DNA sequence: TGTGCCAGCAGCTCTATGGTGGGGCTATCTTACACTGAAGCTTTCTTT. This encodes CASSSMVGLSYTEAFF.

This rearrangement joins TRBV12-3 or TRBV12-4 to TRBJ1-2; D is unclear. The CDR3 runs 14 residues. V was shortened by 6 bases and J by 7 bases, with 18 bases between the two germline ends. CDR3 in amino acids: CASRRGLIPGGYTF. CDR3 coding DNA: TGTGCCAGCAGACGAGGACTGATCCCCGGTGGCTACACCTTC.

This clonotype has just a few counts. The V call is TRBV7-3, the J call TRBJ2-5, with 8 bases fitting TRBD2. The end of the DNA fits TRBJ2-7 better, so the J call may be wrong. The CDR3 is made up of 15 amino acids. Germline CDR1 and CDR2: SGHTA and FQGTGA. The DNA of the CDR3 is TGTGCCAGCAGCTTAACGGTAGCGGGGCATTACGAGCAGTACTTC. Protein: CASSLTVAGHYEQYF.